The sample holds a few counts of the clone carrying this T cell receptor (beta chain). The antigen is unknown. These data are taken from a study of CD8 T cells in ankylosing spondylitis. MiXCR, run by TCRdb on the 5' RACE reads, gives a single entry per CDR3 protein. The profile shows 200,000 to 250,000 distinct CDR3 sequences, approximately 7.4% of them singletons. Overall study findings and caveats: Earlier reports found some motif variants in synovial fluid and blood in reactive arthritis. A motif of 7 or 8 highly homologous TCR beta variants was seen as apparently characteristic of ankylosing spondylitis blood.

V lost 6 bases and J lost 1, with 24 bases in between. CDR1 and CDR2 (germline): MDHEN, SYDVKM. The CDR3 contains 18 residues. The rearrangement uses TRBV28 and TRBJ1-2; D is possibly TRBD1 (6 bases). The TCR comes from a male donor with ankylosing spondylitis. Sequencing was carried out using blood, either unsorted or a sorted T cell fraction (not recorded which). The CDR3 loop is CASREHAVGGALNYGYTF. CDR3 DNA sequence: TGTGCCAGCAGAGAACATGCGGTAGGGGGGGCGCTTAACTATGGCTACACCTTC.